These 29 T cell receptor beta chains were all obtained from the same sample, sequenced in a study of shared clonotypes between healthy human individuals. Data came from immunoSEQ multiplex PCR; TCRdb stores just in-frame clones and leaves some out. This table holds more than 2 million clones, 85% to 95% found once. Sequenced sample: naive CD4+ T cells sorted from blood. Subset reported: CD45RA+ positively selected. These receptors were obtained from a man aged 18 to 29 in good health.

The chain employs TRBV5-1 and TRBJ2-2, with 10 bases aligning to TRBD1. The CDR3 is made up of 15 amino acids. J gave up 4 bases and V 4 bases, and 4 bases lay outside the gene matches. Germline loops: CDR1 SGHRS, CDR2 YFSETQ. In DNA, the CDR3 is TGCGCCAGCAGCACAGACAGGGGGCGCACCGGGGAGCTGTTTTTT. Protein: CASSTDRGRTGELFF.

The chain has TRBV7-9 and TRBJ1-3; D is ambiguous. This CDR3 has 15 amino acids. Germline V lookup: CDR1 SEHNR, CDR2 FQNEAQ (reference sequence). Deletions cut 3 bases from V and 0 bases from J, with 9 bases between. In DNA form, the CDR3 reads TGTGCCAGCAGCTTCGGGGATCGCTCTGGAAACACCATATATTTT. Translation gives CASSFGDRSGNTIYF.

This rearrangement joins TRBV7-3 to TRBJ2-6; the D is unclear. Germline CDR1 SGHTA, CDR2 FQGTGA. The CDR3 runs to 14 residues. V lost 5 bases, J lost 4 bases, and 9 bases lay in between. CDR3 DNA: TGTGCCAGCAGCGCGACCAGGGGGGCCAACGTCCTGACTTTC. Translated: CASSATRGANVLTF.

In its sample, this clone was seen once. The V call is TRBV29-1, the J call TRBJ1-2, with 11 bases fitting TRBD1. Germline CDR1 SQVTM, CDR2 ANQGSEA. V lost 4 bases, J lost 7 bases, and 8 bases stayed unmatched. This CDR3 spans 14 amino acids. The CDR3 DNA is TGCAGCGTTGCGACCGGGACAGGGGGTTTTGGCTACACCTTC. It codes for CSVATGTGGFGYTF.

The chain combines TRBV30 with TRBJ1-5; D not resolved. The CDR3 covers 14 residues. V lost 1 base, J lost 9 bases, and 16 bases lay in between. Germline V lookup: CDR1 GTSNPN, CDR2 SVGIG (reference sequence). The CDR3 loop is CAWSDKRSPGPQHF. The CDR3 nucleotides read TGTGCCTGGAGTGATAAACGGAGTCCAGGGCCCCAGCATTTT. Full variable domain (missing parts from reference TRBV30 and TRBJ1-5): SQTIHQWPATLVQPVGSPLSLECTVEGTSNPNLYWYRQAAGRGLQLLFYSVGIGQISSEVPQNLSASRPQDRQFILSSKKLLLSDSGFYLCAWSDKRSPGPQHFGDGTRLSIL.

V usage is TRBV28 and J usage is TRBJ1-1; perhaps TRBD1 as D (6 bases). V was cut by 5 bases and J by 1 base, with 17 bases left in between. The CDR3 contains 16 residues. The germline V gene has CDR1 MDHEN and CDR2 SYDVKM. The DNA of the CDR3 is TGTGCCAGCAGTCCCCCGGGGGCCAGAGGGAACACTGAAGCTTTCTTT. It encodes CASSPPGARGNTEAFF.

V gene TRBV18 combines with J gene TRBJ1-4; no firm D call. This CDR3 is built from 15 residues. The V gene's germline CDR1 is KGHSH and CDR2 LQKENI. Between the trimmed V and J ends, which lost 3 bases and 8 bases, there was a span of 16 bases. In DNA, the CDR3 is TGTGCCAGCTCACCCGGGCCCCTGGGGAAGGAAAAACTGTTTTTT. Translating gives CASSPGPLGKEKLFF.

The rearrangement joins TRBV5-1 to TRBJ1-1; D possibly corresponds to TRBD1 (6 bases). Germline V gene sequence: CDR1 SGHRS, CDR2 YFSETQ. The CDR3 covers 13 residues. Trimming left V 6 bases short and J 7 bases short, with 16 bases between. The CDR3 bases are TGCGCCAGCATGGCGTTGGGGGCTGGTGAAGCTTTCTTT. It translates to CASMALGAGEAFF. The full variable domain, its missing parts supplied by reference TRBV5-1 and TRBJ1-1, is KAGVTQTPRYLIKTRGQQVTLSCSPISGHRSVSWYQQTPGQGLQFLFEYFSETQRNKGNFPGRFSGRQFSNSRSEMNVSTLELGDSALYLCASMALGAGEAFFGQGTRLTVV.

The V gene is TRBV28, the J gene TRBJ1-5, with unresolved D. CDR1 is MDHEN, CDR2 SYDVKM, per germline. Trimming pared 5 bases from V and 4 bases from J, leaving 15 bases between. The length of the CDR3 is 15 residues. The CDR3 nucleotides read TGTGCCAGCAGTCCCCGGGGTAGGCCTAATCAGCCCCAGCATTTT. This sequence encodes CASSPRGRPNQPQHF.

The V and J genes are TRBV28 and TRBJ2-2; perhaps TRBD2 as D (5 bases). Trimming took 3 bases from V and 0 from J, leaving 11 bases between them. In germline, CDR1 is MDHEN, CDR2 SYDVKM. The CDR3 is made up of 16 amino acids. This CDR3 reads CASSFWRVANTGELFF. The CDR3 bases are TGTGCCAGCAGTTTCTGGCGGGTCGCGAACACCGGGGAGCTGTTTTTT.

This clone was seen a single time. The CDR3 DNA is TGTGCCTGGAGTGTAAGTGGTAGATCCTACGTCGAGCAGTACTTC. Translated, it gives CAWSVSGRSYVEQYF. The chain combines TRBV30 with TRBJ2-7; unclear D gene. Germline assignment: CDR1 GTSNPN and CDR2 SVGIG (reference sequence). The CDR3 loop spans 15 amino acids. Trimming removed 0 bases from V and 6 bases from J, with 18 bases in between.

The chain joins TRBV4-3 to TRBJ1-5; no reliable D call. The CDR3 extends over 15 amino acids. The V end was cut by 1 base, the J end by 5 bases, with 12 bases between. Per the germline V gene, CDR1 is LGHNA and CDR2 is YSLEER. The CDR3 DNA follows: TGCGCCAGCAGCCAAGCCGCTGTTGGTGATCAGCCCCAGCATTTT. Protein: CASSQAAVGDQPQHF.

The chain has TRBV10-3 and TRBJ1-2; D is uncertain. Trimming cost V 5 bases and J 2 bases, with 15 bases left between them. CDR1 and CDR2 from the germline V gene are ENHRY and SYGVKD. This CDR3 comprises 15 residues. The CDR3: CAISLGGVGNYGYTF. CDR3 DNA sequence: TGTGCCATCAGTCTTGGCGGCGTCGGCAACTATGGCTACACCTTC.

The CDR3 nucleotides read TGTGCCATCAGCCCGGACAGGGTAGGGGTCGGGGAGACCCAGTACTTC. It yields the protein CAISPDRVGVGETQYF. This chain connects TRBV10-3 to TRBJ2-5; 8 bases are shared with TRBD1. After removal of 6 bases from V and 5 bases from J, the junction contained 14 bases not matched to a gene. This CDR3 has 16 residues. Germline V gene sequence: CDR1 ENHRY, CDR2 SYGVKD.

The rearrangement joins TRBV19 to TRBJ2-2; a possible D gene is TRBD2 (6 bases). The length of the CDR3 is 18 residues. Trimming stripped 1 base from V and 7 bases from J, with 22 bases between. Germline assignment: CDR1 LNHDA and CDR2 SQIVND (reference sequence). CDR3 protein: CASSIGTRTTTPFGELFF. CDR3 bases: TGTGCCAGTAGTATAGGAACGCGGACTACTACCCCCTTCGGGGAGCTGTTTTTT.

This chain connects TRBV21-1 to TRBJ1-1. TRBV21-1 is given as a pseudogene. The CDR3 loop spans 16 amino acids. In DNA form, the CDR3 reads TGTGCCAGCAGCAATATAAGGCTGTGGGTGAACACTGAAGCTTTCTTT. Its translation: CASSNIRLWVNTEAFF.

The genes are TRBV7-2 and TRBJ2-5; D may be TRBD2 (5 bases). This CDR3 is built from 13 residues. CDR1 is SGHTA and CDR2 is FQGNSA in the germline V gene. With 1 base removed from V and 5 bases from J, the gap between germline ends came to 8 bases. CDR3 sequence reads: CASSLGLMETQYF. For the CDR3, the DNA is TGTGCCAGCAGCTTAGGACTAATGGAGACCCAGTACTTC. The variable domain in full, completed from reference TRBV7-2 and TRBJ2-5, reads GAGVSQSPSNKVTEKGKDVELRCDPISGHTALYWYRQSLGQGLEFLIYFQGNSAPDKSGLPSDRFSAERTGGSVSTLTIQRTQQEDSAVYLCASSLGLMETQYFGPGTRLLVL.

As for this clone: At the DNA level, this CDR3 is encoded by other sequences in the same sample as well. The chain employs TRBV6-5 and TRBJ2-5, with no clear D. CDR1 is MNHEY and CDR2 is SVGAGI in the germline V gene. With 0 bases removed from V and 0 bases from J, the gap between germline ends came to 5 bases. The CDR3 is made up of 14 amino acids. CDR3 sequence: CASSYSGYQETQYF. CDR3 nucleotide sequence: TGTGCCAGCAGTTACTCTGGGTACCAAGAGACCCAGTACTTC.

The chain is built from TRBV19 and TRBJ1-6; D perhaps matches TRBD1 (5 bases). The CDR3 has 16 amino acids. V lost 5 bases and J 2 bases, leaving 13 bases between the germline ends. CDR1 is LNHDA and CDR2 is SQIVND in the germline V gene (reference sequence). The CDR3 sequence is CASSAGTQAYNSPLHF. For the CDR3, the DNA is TGTGCCAGTAGTGCGGGGACTCAGGCCTATAATTCACCCCTCCACTTT.

This chain joins TRBV7-9 and TRBJ1-3; D ambiguous. This CDR3 region has 16 residues. Germline V CDR1 and CDR2: SEHNR, FQNEAQ (reference sequence). V dropped 5 bases and J dropped 2 bases, with 16 bases sitting between them. The CDR3 here is CASSPPGDGTGNTIYF. The CDR3 nucleotides are TGTGCCAGCAGCCCCCCTGGAGACGGGACTGGAAACACCATATATTTT. The variable domain in full, completed from reference TRBV7-9 and TRBJ1-3, reads DTGVSQNPRHKITKRGQNVTFRCDPISEHNRLYWYRQTLGQGPEFLTYFQNEAQLEKSRLLSDRFSAERPKGSFSTLEIQRTEQGDSAMYLCASSPPGDGTGNTIYFGEGSWLTVV.

Remarks on this clone: Other DNA sequences of this sample code for an identical CDR3. V gene TRBV29-1 combines with J gene TRBJ1-4, with D maybe TRBD1 (5 bases). Germline CDR1 is SQVTM and CDR2 is ANQGSEA. The CDR3 sequence is 14 residues long. V was pared by 4 bases and J by 0 bases, with 9 bases between. The CDR3 DNA is TGCAGCGTTGGGGGCACCGCAACTAATGAAAAACTGTTTTTT. This translates into CSVGGTATNEKLFF.

This clone was picked up one time. This chain uses TRBV29-1 with TRBJ2-7; perhaps TRBD1 as D (6 bases). Germline V gives CDR1 SQVTM, CDR2 ANQGSEA. V was shortened by 2 bases and J by 9 bases, with 14 bases between the two germline ends. This CDR3 region has 12 residues. The CDR3 sequence: CSVEMGAQVQYF. DNA of the CDR3: TGCAGCGTTGAAATGGGGGCGCAAGTGCAGTACTTC.

The V and J genes are TRBV27 and TRBJ1-2; TRBD1 might be the D (5 bases). This CDR3 has 17 residues. Germline CDR1 and CDR2: MNHEY and SMNVEV (reference sequence). V was pared by 3 bases and J by 6 bases, with 23 bases between. The CDR3 spells CASSLRGTGARIDGYTF. For the CDR3, the DNA is TGTGCCAGCAGTTTGCGGGGAACCGGGGCCCGAATAGATGGCTACACCTTC.

The J gene is TRBJ2-7, the V gene TRBV21-1. TRBV21-1 is a pseudogene. This CDR3 has 14 residues. CDR3 in amino acids: CASSSRDGSYEQYF. CDR3 sequence (DNA): TGTGCCAGCAGCTCTAGGGACGGGTCCTACGAGCAGTACTTC.

The chain joins TRBV30 to TRBJ1-1, with no clear D. The V and J ends lost 4 bases and 2 bases respectively, with 8 bases between them. Germline CDR1 and CDR2: GTSNPN and SVGIG (reference sequence). CDR3 length: 12 residues. The DNA of the CDR3 is TGTGCCTGGAAATCCTTTAACACTGAAGCTTTCTTT. It yields the protein CAWKSFNTEAFF.

The chain carries TRBV11-2 and TRBJ2-3, with 10 bases identical to TRBD2. Germline V gene sequence: CDR1 SGHAT, CDR2 FQNNGV. The CDR3 is 17 amino acids. V dropped 5 bases and J dropped 5; count of bases not matched to a gene: 13. The CDR3 DNA sequence: TGTGCCAGCAGCCGAGGGGCACTAGCGGGAAGACAAGATACGCAGTATTTT. Translating gives CASSRGALAGRQDTQYF.

V gene TRBV14 combines with J gene TRBJ2-1; D perhaps matches TRBD2 (6 bases). The CDR3 totals 16 residues. V was shortened by 4 bases and J by 6 bases, with 19 bases between the two germline ends. Germline V gene lookup returns CDR1 SGHDN and CDR2 FVKESK. The CDR3 coding sequence is TGTGCCAGCAGCCTAGAGGGACTCCTCTCCATCAATGAGCAGTTCTTC. Translating it yields CASSLEGLLSINEQFF.

V gene TRBV29-1 combines with J gene TRBJ1-1; a possible D gene is TRBD1 (6 bases). Trimming pared 6 bases from V and 0 bases from J, leaving 17 bases between. This CDR3 contains 15 residues. Germline lookup yields CDR1 SQVTM and CDR2 ANQGSEA. The CDR3 is CSVTDQRTVNTEAFF. Here the CDR3 DNA reads TGCAGCGTAACCGACCAAAGGACAGTGAACACTGAAGCTTTCTTT.

The chain links TRBV5-1 to TRBJ1-5, with D possibly being TRBD1 (5 bases). Germline lookup yields CDR1 SGHRS and CDR2 YFSETQ. Trimming stripped 1 base from V and 3 bases from J, with 11 bases between. The CDR3 consists of 15 residues. The CDR3 protein is CASSLTQGDNQPQHF. As DNA, the CDR3 is TGCGCCAGCAGCTTGACTCAGGGTGACAATCAGCCCCAGCATTTT. Full variable domain (remainder filled in from reference TRBV5-1 and TRBJ1-5): KAGVTQTPRYLIKTRGQQVTLSCSPISGHRSVSWYQQTPGQGLQFLFEYFSETQRNKGNFPGRFSGRQFSNSRSEMNVSTLELGDSALYLCASSLTQGDNQPQHFGDGTRLSIL.